Shown below are 25 T cell receptor beta chains from a single sample sequenced in a study of CD8 T cells in ankylosing spondylitis. Overall study findings and caveats: Characteristic, it appeared, of ankylosing spondylitis blood was a TCR beta motif of seven or eight highly homologous variants.

TCRdb re-derived calls from the 5' RACE reads in MiXCR, one entry per CDR3 protein. Of about 210,000 distinct CDR3 sequences in the sample, about 7% were seen once. Their cognate antigens are unknown. Material: blood, either unsorted or a sorted T cell fraction (not recorded which). The receptors come from a male donor with ankylosing spondylitis.

CDR3 residues: CASSQDGEGQGSDEQYF. CDR3 bases: TGTGCCAGCAGCCAAGATGGGGAGGGACAGGGATCGGACGAGCAGTACTTC. The chain combines TRBV3-1 with TRBJ2-7; 9 bases are shared with TRBD1. Germline V gene lookup returns CDR1 LGHDT and CDR2 YNNKEL (reference sequence). V shed 0 bases, J shed 5 bases, and the junction held 11 bases outside the gene matches. The CDR3 is 17 amino acids.

This clonotype was counted at least ten times. The chain couples TRBV7-9 to TRBJ1-6, with 7 nucleotides matching TRBD1. Germline V CDR1 and CDR2: SEHNR, FQNEAQ (reference sequence). The junction had 3 bases not matched to a gene; V was cut back by 1 base and J by 9 bases. The CDR3 sequence is 14 residues long. The CDR3 sequence is CASSLGQGVSPLHF. In DNA form, the CDR3 reads TGTGCCAGCAGCTTAGGACAGGGTGTTTCACCCCTCCACTTT. Full variable domain (rest looked up from reference TRBV7-9 and TRBJ1-6): DTGVSQNPRHKITKRGQNVTFRCDPISEHNRLYWYRQTLGQGPEFLTYFQNEAQLEKSRLLSDRFSAERPKGSFSTLEIQRTEQGDSAMYLCASSLGQGVSPLHFGNGTRLTVT.

This clonotype was counted between two and nine times. The rearrangement links TRBV27 to TRBJ2-6, with D possibly TRBD1 on 6 matching bases. Trimming cost V 5 bases and J 9 bases, with 17 bases left between them. CDR3 length: 15 amino acids. Germline loops: CDR1 MNHEY, CDR2 SMNVEV (reference sequence). The chain's CDR3 is CASSVTGWSVNVLTF. Written as DNA, the CDR3 is TGTGCCAGCAGTGTCACAGGGTGGAGTGTCAACGTCCTGACTTTC.

This chain links TRBV7-9 with TRBJ2-7; TRBD2 matches 8 bases. The germline V gene encodes CDR1 SEHNR and CDR2 FQNEAQ (reference sequence). Losses at the gene ends were 7 bases for V and 0 bases for J; bases not matched to a gene: 2. This CDR3 region has 13 residues. CDR3 sequence (DNA): TGTGCCAGCATAGGGACTAGCTCCTACGAGCAGTACTTC. Translating gives CASIGTSSYEQYF.

This clonotype was counted between two and nine times. The V call is TRBV11-2, the J call TRBJ2-1; D is unresolved. Trimming shortened V by 1 base and J by 5 bases, and 6 bases separated the two germline ends. This CDR3 is 13 amino acids long. The germline V gene has CDR1 SGHAT and CDR2 FQNNGV. As DNA, the CDR3 is TGTGCCAGCAGCTTAGGATACCACAATGAGCAGTTCTTC. Protein sequence: CASSLGYHNEQFF.

This clonotype was detected many times. The chain combines TRBV4-1 with TRBJ2-2; tentatively, D is TRBD1 (5 bases). This CDR3 comprises 16 residues. Germline loops: CDR1 MGHRA, CDR2 YSYEKL. V was pared by 3 bases and J by 0 bases, with 11 bases between. The CDR3 DNA reads as TGCGCCAGCAGCCACGGACACATTGCGAACACCGGGGAGCTGTTTTTT. This encodes CASSHGHIANTGELFF.

In this sample, this clonotype turned up many times. V usage is TRBV27 and J usage is TRBJ2-1; TRBD1 or TRBD2 may be the D gene (7 bases each). The CDR3 runs to 15 residues. Looked up from germline, CDR1 is MNHEY and CDR2 is SMNVEV (reference sequence). Trimming removed 2 bases at V and 13 bases at J, with 21 bases between. The CDR3, as DNA: TGTGCCAGCAGTTTAAAAGACCGCAGGGAGGGGGCCCAGTTCTTC. It translates to CASSLKDRREGAQFF.

There are many counts of this clonotype. The chain joins TRBV7-2 to TRBJ2-3; 7 bases match TRBD2. The CDR3 extends over 15 amino acids. Looked up from germline, CDR1 is SGHTA and CDR2 is FQGNSA. V lost 2 bases, J lost 5 bases, and 7 bases stayed unmatched. The CDR3 protein is CASSLSLAVGDTQYF. CDR3 DNA sequence: TGTGCCAGCAGCTTATCTCTAGCGGTGGGAGATACGCAGTATTTT.

This clonotype was counted ten times or more. The V and J genes are TRBV11-2 and TRBJ2-7, with 8 bases matching TRBD1. V was clipped by 1 base and J by 3 bases; unmatched bases: 8. CDR1 and CDR2 from the germline V gene are SGHAT and FQNNGV. This CDR3 spans 16 amino acids. The CDR3 sequence: CASSLGRGQGHYEQYF. In DNA, the CDR3 is TGTGCCAGCAGCTTAGGGAGAGGACAGGGCCACTACGAGCAGTACTTC.

There are many counts of this clonotype. The J gene is TRBJ2-7, the V gene TRBV11-2; TRBD2 aligns across 9 bases. Germline-derived CDR1 and CDR2 are SGHAT and FQNNGV. The CDR3 is 18 amino acids. The trim removed 5 bases at V and 0 bases at J, leaving 14 bases unmatched. The DNA of the CDR3 is TGTGCCAGCAGCGCCGATCCGGGACTAGCCTATAGCTCCTACGAGCAGTACTTC. Translating gives CASSADPGLAYSSYEQYF.

This clonotype was observed at least ten times. The genes are TRBV28 and TRBJ2-3; D might be TRBD2 (6 bases). The CDR3 is 15 amino acids. The V end lost 1 base, the J end lost 1 base, and 9 bases lay between the germline ends. Per germline, CDR1 MDHEN and CDR2 SYDVKM. The CDR3 protein is CASSLSRGGTDTQYF. The CDR3 DNA sequence: TGTGCCAGCAGTTTATCGCGGGGAGGCACAGATACGCAGTATTTT.

In this sample, this clonotype turned up many times. The chain recombines TRBV7-9 with TRBJ2-2, with D hard to call. The CDR3 is 12 residues long. Trimming cost V 6 bases and J 6 bases, with 8 bases left between them. Germline values: CDR1 SEHNR, CDR2 FQNEAQ (reference sequence). The CDR3 sequence: CASSSTAGELFF. CDR3 nucleotides: TGTGCCAGCAGTTCTACCGCCGGGGAGCTGTTTTTT. The full variable domain, its missing parts supplied by reference TRBV7-9 and TRBJ2-2, is DTGVSQNPRHKITKRGQNVTFRCDPISEHNRLYWYRQTLGQGPEFLTYFQNEAQLEKSRLLSDRFSAERPKGSFSTLEIQRTEQGDSAMYLCASSSTAGELFFGEGSRLTVL.

This clonotype was seen ten or more times. The chain links TRBV28 to TRBJ2-7, with 10 bases fitting TRBD1. CDR1 is MDHEN, CDR2 SYDVKM, per germline. The CDR3 is 14 residues long. V was pared by 3 bases and J by 6 bases, with 5 bases of the junction left unmatched. The CDR3 sequence is CASSFVDRGPEQYF. In DNA form, the CDR3 reads TGTGCCAGCAGTTTTGTAGACAGGGGGCCCGAGCAGTACTTC.

This chain links TRBV28 with TRBJ2-1; D is perhaps TRBD1 or TRBD2 (5 bases each). In germline, CDR1 is MDHEN, CDR2 SYDVKM. V was cut by 2 bases and J by 0 bases, with 11 bases left in between. The CDR3 runs to 16 residues. CDR3 DNA sequence: TGTGCCAGCAGTTTAGGCGCTGGGGGCTCCTACAATGAGCAGTTCTTC. It specifies CASSLGAGGSYNEQFF.

The sample holds many counts of this clonotype. The chain recombines TRBV4-3 with TRBJ2-1; D is unresolved. Germline V gives CDR1 LGHNA, CDR2 YSLEER. V was pared by 0 bases and J by 7 bases, with 4 bases between. The CDR3 spans 12 residues. The chain's CDR3 is CASSQDLNEQFF. CDR3 sequence (DNA): TGCGCCAGCAGCCAAGATCTAAATGAGCAGTTCTTC.

This clonotype was recorded many times. CDR3 coding DNA: TGTGCCAGCAGCTTAGGTGGCTACACCGGGGAGCTGTTTTTT. Protein sequence: CASSLGGYTGELFF. The chain is built from TRBV7-6 and TRBJ2-2; D unresolved. Trimming shortened V by 1 base and J by 3 bases, and 6 bases separated the two germline ends. Germline V lookup: CDR1 SGHVS, CDR2 FNYEAQ. This CDR3 contains 14 residues.

This clonotype was observed at least ten times. The genes are TRBV5-6 and TRBJ1-1, with TRBD1 matching 8 bases. CDR3 length: 15 residues. Per the germline V gene, CDR1 is SGHDT and CDR2 is YYEEEE. J was trimmed by 4 bases and V by 5 bases; bases with no gene match: 10. The CDR3 region is CASRKMTGVGTEAFF. CDR3 nucleotides: TGTGCCAGCAGGAAGATGACAGGGGTCGGCACTGAAGCTTTCTTT.

This clonotype was counted ten times or more. This chain joins TRBV7-2 and TRBJ1-5, with D possibly TRBD1 on 5 matching bases. V was pared by 4 bases and J by 0 bases, with 10 bases between. Germline loops: CDR1 SGHTA, CDR2 FQGNSA. The length of the CDR3 is 15 residues. CDR3 DNA: TGTGCCAGCAGCTCGACAGTCTATAGCAATCAGCCCCAGCATTTT. It codes for CASSSTVYSNQPQHF. The entire variable domain, with the rest obtained from reference TRBV7-2 and TRBJ1-5, is as follows: GAGVSQSPSNKVTEKGKDVELRCDPISGHTALYWYRQSLGQGLEFLIYFQGNSAPDKSGLPSDRFSAERTGGSVSTLTIQRTQQEDSAVYLCASSSTVYSNQPQHFGDGTRLSIL.

The sample holds many counts of this clonotype. V and J are TRBV6-2 or TRBV6-3 and TRBJ1-5; D is unresolved. Trimming took 5 bases from V and 7 from J, leaving 18 bases between them. The CDR3 contains 15 residues. Germline assignment: CDR1 MNHEY and CDR2 SVGEGT. The CDR3: CASSLLTIFGQPQHF. The CDR3 nucleotides read TGTGCCAGCAGTCTTTTAACGATCTTCGGGCAGCCCCAGCATTTT.

The chain uses TRBV28 and TRBJ2-3; D perhaps matches TRBD1 (5 bases). Per the germline V gene, CDR1 is MDHEN and CDR2 is SYDVKM. The CDR3 has 16 amino acids. Trimming shortened V by 4 bases and J by 0 bases, and 14 bases separated the two germline ends. CDR3 nucleotides: TGTGCCAGCAGTTCTCCCCTGACAGTTAGCACAGATACGCAGTATTTT. It translates to CASSSPLTVSTDTQYF. Complete variable domain (other parts from reference TRBV28 and TRBJ2-3): DVKVTQSSRYLVKRTGEKVFLECVQDMDHENMFWYRQDPGLGLRLIYFSYDVKMKEKGDIPEGYSVSREKKERFSLILESASTNQTSMYLCASSSPLTVSTDTQYFGPGTRLTVL.

This clonotype has at least ten counts. The chain combines TRBV25-1 with TRBJ1-2; D is undetermined. Germline values: CDR1 MGHDK, CDR2 SYGVNS. The V gene lost 2 bases and the J gene lost 7 bases, with 17 bases spanning the gap. The CDR3 contains 15 residues. This chain's CDR3 is CASSEQTYLNGGYTF. The CDR3, as DNA: TGTGCCAGCAGTGAACAAACATATCTTAATGGTGGCTACACCTTC.

This clonotype was counted between two and nine times. V is TRBV4-3 and J is TRBJ2-7, with 7 bases identical to TRBD1. The germline CDR1 and CDR2 sequences are LGHNA and YSLEER. The CDR3 is made up of 15 amino acids. Unmatched junction bases numbered 8, after V lost 4 bases and J lost 2 bases. Written as DNA, the CDR3 is TGCGCCAGCAGCCCAGGGGGTTCAGGCGCCTACGAGCAGTACTTC. It codes for CASSPGGSGAYEQYF.

Ten or more counts support this clonotype. The junction departs from germline at one end; a sequencing error may be responsible. The V gene is TRBV27, the J gene TRBJ2-7; either TRBD1 or TRBD2 may fit D (6 bases each). Germline values: CDR1 MNHEY, CDR2 SMNVEV (reference sequence). The length of the CDR3 is 15 residues. CDR3 amino acids: CASTPSQHLGEDRWF. The CDR3 region has the DNA TGTGCCAGCACCCCCTCCCAGCACCTCGGGGAGGACAGATGGTTC.

This clonotype was observed at least ten times. The chain carries TRBV5-6 and TRBJ2-7; the match to TRBD1 covers 9 bases. The CDR3 sequence is 13 residues long. The J segment lost 3 bases and the V segment lost 4 bases, leaving 2 bases of the junction unmatched. The V gene's germline CDR1 is SGHDT and CDR2 YYEEEE. CDR3 amino acids: CASSGGQGYEQYF. CDR3 bases: TGTGCCAGCAGCGGGGGACAGGGCTACGAGCAGTACTTC.

This chain joins TRBV5-1 and TRBJ2-1; D remains unclear. The V gene lost 2 bases and the J gene lost 6 bases, with 9 bases spanning the gap. Germline V CDR1 and CDR2: SGHRS, YFSETQ. The CDR3 is 13 amino acids. CDR3 in DNA: TGCGCCAGCAGCTTCAGACCGAGCAATGAGCAGTTCTTC. It yields the protein CASSFRPSNEQFF.